The next 27 T cell receptor beta chains were all read from a single sample in a study of T cell changes during pregnancy in multiple sclerosis. Libraries were prepared by immunoSEQ multiplex PCR; TCRdb keeps only in-frame clonotypes and omits some of them. The table includes tens of thousands of clones, around 84% detected once. Sequencing was performed on CD4+ T cells from peripheral blood mononuclear cells, taken in the second trimester of pregnancy. Receptor source: a female donor in good health, enrolled as a control in a pregnancy study.

The V gene is TRBV28, the J gene TRBJ2-7; 7 nucleotides agree with TRBD1. Unmatched junction bases numbered 10, after V lost 7 bases and J lost 1 base. CDR1 is MDHEN, CDR2 SYDVKM, per germline. CDR3 length: 15 residues. CDR3 in DNA: TGTGCCAGCACCGAAGGGACAGACCCTTCCTACGAGCAGTACTTC. Translated, it gives CASTEGTDPSYEQYF.

V is TRBV6-4 and J is TRBJ2-1; 10 bases agree with TRBD2. J was trimmed by 3 bases and V by 0 bases; bases with no gene match: 2. The CDR3 runs to 16 residues. CDR1 and CDR2 (germline): MRHNA, SNTAGT. CDR3 nucleotides: TGTGCCAGCAGTGACTCCCAGCGGGGGGGCTACAATGAGCAGTTCTTC. Its translation is CASSDSQRGGYNEQFF.

This clone was seen more than once but under ten times. The rearrangement joins TRBV11-2 to TRBJ2-2; 11 bases fit TRBD2. The CDR3 has 16 amino acids. Germline-derived CDR1 and CDR2 are SGHAT and FQNNGV. V lost 2 bases to trimming and J lost 5 bases; unmatched junction nucleotides: 4. CDR3 amino acids: CASSLLAGGPTGELFF. DNA of the CDR3: TGTGCCAGCAGCTTATTAGCGGGGGGGCCGACCGGGGAGCTGTTTTTT.

The rearrangement links TRBV27 to TRBJ2-5; TRBD1 matches at 10 bases. V gave up 7 bases and J gave up 5 bases; unmatched junction bases: 13. CDR3 length equals 16 residues. Germline V gene lookup returns CDR1 MNHEY and CDR2 SMNVEV (reference sequence). In nucleotides, the CDR3 is TGTGCCAGCATTCCCAGGACAGGGGGGTCGGGGGAGACCCAGTACTTC. Translation gives CASIPRTGGSGETQYF.

The CDR3: CASGPPTRETQYF. For the CDR3, the DNA is TGTGCTAGTGGTCCCCCAACGAGAGAGACCCAGTACTTC. V usage is TRBV12-5 and J usage is TRBJ2-5; D not certain. Germline assignment: CDR1 LGHNT and CDR2 FRNRAP. V lost 5 bases and J lost 4, with 11 bases in between. This CDR3 contains 13 residues.

V is TRBV4-2 and J is TRBJ1-5; 7 positions match TRBD1. The CDR3 has 15 amino acids. Germline CDR1 LGHNA, CDR2 YNFKEQ. Unmatched junction bases numbered 6, after V lost 0 bases and J lost 7 bases. CDR3 nucleotides: TGTGCCAGCAGCCAAGAAGAGGGGGCGAAACAGCCCCAGCATTTT. It specifies CASSQEEGAKQPQHF.

The rearrangement joins TRBV9 to TRBJ2-1, with D perhaps TRBD2 (7 bases). The V end was cut by 4 bases, the J end by 9 bases, with 11 bases between. This CDR3 spans 12 amino acids. Germline assignment: CDR1 SGDLS and CDR2 YYNGEE. The DNA of the CDR3 is TGTGCCAGCAGCTCGGGGGGCCGTGAGCAGTTCTTC. Its translation is CASSSGGREQFF.

The chain couples TRBV4-3 to TRBJ1-4, with 10 bases identical to TRBD1. The CDR3 is 14 amino acids. From germline, CDR1 is LGHNA and CDR2 YSLEER. V shed 4 bases and J 8 bases; nucleotides not matched to a gene: 4. The CDR3 DNA follows: TGCGCCAGCAGCCCGACAGGGGGCGGCGAAAAACTGTTTTTT. It specifies CASSPTGGGEKLFF.

The J gene is TRBJ2-7, the V gene TRBV7-3, with TRBD2 matching 13 bases. CDR1 is SGHTA, CDR2 FQGTGA, per germline. The CDR3 loop spans 15 amino acids. The V gene end was trimmed by 0 bases and the J gene end by 4 bases; junction bases not matched to a gene: 0. The CDR3 is CASSLTGLAGYEQYF. Here the CDR3 DNA reads TGTGCCAGCAGCTTAACGGGACTAGCGGGATACGAGCAGTACTTC.

CDR3 loop: CASRSMREGNNEQFF. The CDR3 region has the DNA TGTGCCAGCAGATCGATGCGGGAGGGGAACAATGAGCAGTTCTTC. This chain connects TRBV7-9 to TRBJ2-1; 9 nucleotides agree with TRBD2. The CDR3 totals 15 residues. J was trimmed by 5 bases and V by 6 bases; bases with no gene match: 8. From germline, CDR1 is SEHNR and CDR2 FQNEAQ (reference sequence).

In its sample, this clone was seen once. The chain uses TRBV7-9 and TRBJ2-7; D is uncertain. Trimming took 1 base from V and 5 from J, leaving 6 bases between them. The CDR3 extends over 12 amino acids. Germline-derived CDR1 and CDR2 are SEHNR and FQNEAQ (reference sequence). CDR3 bases: TGTGCCAGCAGCTTAGACATCAACGAGCAGTACTTC. Translating it yields CASSLDINEQYF.

The chain links TRBV19 to TRBJ1-5, with 8 bases that match TRBD1. Germline CDR1 and CDR2: LNHDA and SQIVND (reference sequence). The length of the CDR3 is 13 residues. With 6 bases clipped from V and 4 bases from J, the junction kept 2 bases outside the gene matches. Here the CDR3 reads CASRQGGNQPQHF. The CDR3 DNA sequence: TGTGCCAGTAGACAGGGGGGGAATCAGCCCCAGCATTTT. Full variable domain (outside the CDR3, taken from reference TRBV19 and TRBJ1-5): DGGITQSPKYLFRKEGQNVTLSCEQNLNHDAMYWYRQDPGQGLRLIYYSQIVNDFQKGDIAEGYSVSREKKESFPLTVTSAQKNPTAFYLCASRQGGNQPQHFGDGTRLSIL.

CDR3 region: CASNQRQVSYEQYF. The CDR3 DNA reads TGTGCCAGCAACCAGAGACAGGTCTCCTACGAGCAGTACTTC. The chain is built from TRBV2 and TRBJ2-7; the D gene is possibly TRBD1 (6 bases). The V end was cut by 7 bases, the J end by 0 bases, with 13 bases between. The CDR3 is 14 residues long. From germline, CDR1 is SNHLY and CDR2 FYNNEI.

V usage is TRBV9 and J usage is TRBJ2-1, with 8 positions matching TRBD2. V lost 0 bases, J lost 10 bases, and 9 bases stayed unmatched. This CDR3 contains 15 residues. Per the germline V gene, CDR1 is SGDLS and CDR2 is YYNGEE. CDR3 coding DNA: TGTGCCAGCAGCGTAGACCCCGGCGGGAGGCAGGAGCAGTTCTTC. This gives the protein CASSVDPGGRQEQFF.

The chain links TRBV9 to TRBJ2-3; D is ambiguous. The CDR3 is 14 amino acids. V was trimmed by 0 bases and J by 5 bases, leaving 10 bases between them. Germline CDR1 is SGDLS and CDR2 is YYNGEE. The chain's CDR3 is CASSVATVLDTQYF. Here the CDR3 DNA reads TGTGCCAGCAGCGTAGCTACGGTTCTAGATACGCAGTATTTT.

The gene calls are TRBV5-5 and TRBJ2-2, with 8 bases identical to TRBD2. Germline trimming cut 2 bases from V and 5 bases from J; bases unmatched to any gene: 14. The CDR3 has 18 amino acids. Germline V CDR1 and CDR2: SGHKS, YYEKEE (reference sequence). As DNA, the CDR3 is TGTGCCAGCAGCTTTCCCGGACTAGCCAGCTTAGGAACCGGGGAGCTGTTTTTT. As protein: CASSFPGLASLGTGELFF.

Of note for this clone: This sample also contains other DNA sequences that code for the same CDR3. The chain is built from TRBV5-1 and TRBJ1-3; D gene uncertain. The CDR3 covers 14 residues. V lost 2 bases and J lost 1, with 7 bases in between. From germline, CDR1 is SGHRS and CDR2 YFSETQ. The CDR3 DNA reads as TGCGCCAGCAGCTTAGACATTTCTGGAAACACCATATATTTT. It translates to CASSLDISGNTIYF.

V usage is TRBV19 and J usage is TRBJ2-3; no firm D call. Germline CDR1 is LNHDA and CDR2 is SQIVND (reference sequence). The V end lost 1 base, the J end lost 3 bases, and 11 bases lay between the germline ends. This CDR3 comprises 15 residues. The CDR3 protein is CASSIGTIRTDTQYF. The CDR3 DNA follows: TGTGCCAGTAGTATAGGTACTATAAGAACAGATACGCAGTATTTT.

V is TRBV19 and J is TRBJ2-1; D not resolved. CDR1 LNHDA and CDR2 SQIVND come from the germline V gene (reference sequence). The CDR3 runs 14 residues. V was clipped by 6 bases and J by 7 bases, with 16 bases between them. The CDR3 DNA reads as TGTGCCAGTAGCACCTCCGAAGAGAAAAATGAGCAGTTCTTC. It specifies CASSTSEEKNEQFF.

The J gene is TRBJ1-2, the V gene TRBV19, with 9 bases matching TRBD1. The CDR3 covers 16 residues. Germline V lookup: CDR1 LNHDA, CDR2 SQIVND (reference sequence). Unmatched junction bases numbered 18, after V lost 8 bases and J lost 8 bases. DNA for the CDR3: TGTGCCAGTTTTCAGCCGGGACAGGGTTTACAGCAGGGCTACACCTTC. It specifies CASFQPGQGLQQGYTF.

The J gene is TRBJ2-7, the V gene TRBV5-1; the match to TRBD2 covers 11 bases. CDR1 is SGHRS, CDR2 YFSETQ, per germline. The J segment lost 0 bases and the V segment lost 4 bases, leaving 6 bases of the junction unmatched. The CDR3 covers 16 residues. The CDR3 DNA reads as TGCGCCAGCAGCCCGGGGACTAGCGGCCTCTCCTACGAGCAGTACTTC. Its protein is CASSPGTSGLSYEQYF.

Written as DNA, the CDR3 is TGTGCCAGCAGCCCCGGGACAGGGTTTCTATCCTACGAGCAGTACTTC. As protein: CASSPGTGFLSYEQYF. The V and J genes are TRBV7-8 and TRBJ2-7; TRBD1 matches 9 bases. Germline trimming cut 5 bases from V and 1 base from J; bases unmatched to any gene: 9. There are 16 residues in the CDR3. In germline, CDR1 is SGHVS, CDR2 FQNEAQ.

This chain connects TRBV28 to TRBJ2-3; a weak D match, TRBD1 (6 bases). Germline CDR1 is MDHEN and CDR2 is SYDVKM. Trimming pared 4 bases from V and 2 bases from J, leaving 10 bases between. The CDR3 is 14 residues long. The CDR3 protein is CASSSQGHTDTQYF. The CDR3 region has the DNA TGTGCCAGCAGTTCACAGGGTCACACAGATACGCAGTATTTT.

J is TRBJ2-7 and V is TRBV10-2; D call uncertain. Germline values: CDR1 WSHSY, CDR2 SAAADI. The ends were cut back, 3 bases at V and 6 bases at J, with 6 bases in the middle. The CDR3 totals 11 residues. The CDR3 nucleotides are TGCGCCAGCAGTGACCTCTCCGAGCAGTACTTC. Translated, it gives CASSDLSEQYF.

The table lists this clone with a few counts. The chain has TRBV4-2 and TRBJ1-4, with D perhaps matching TRBD1 (5 bases). V lost 2 bases and J lost 4, with 5 bases in between. The germline CDR1 and CDR2 sequences are LGHNA and YNFKEQ. The CDR3 extends over 13 amino acids. The CDR3 region is CASSQQGNEKLFF. Here the CDR3 DNA reads TGTGCCAGCAGCCAACAGGGTAATGAAAAACTGTTTTTT.

The rearrangement links TRBV2 to TRBJ1-2, with 7 positions matching TRBD1. Germline loops: CDR1 SNHLY, CDR2 FYNNEI. Trimming at V came to 2 bases and at J to 5 bases, leaving 8 bases not matched to a gene. This CDR3 has 15 residues. The DNA of the CDR3 is TGTGCCAGCAGTGAAAGGAACAGGGGAGGATATGGCTACACCTTC. Residues: CASSERNRGGYGYTF.

This chain links TRBV7-3 with TRBJ2-1, with a weak D call TRBD2 (6 bases). Germline values: CDR1 SGHTA, CDR2 FQGTGA. The CDR3 is made up of 16 amino acids. Trimming cost V 0 bases and J 1 base, with 10 bases left between them. In DNA, the CDR3 is TGTGCCAGCAGCTTAACCACCGGGACTTCCTACAATGAGCAGTTCTTC. The encoded protein is CASSLTTGTSYNEQFF.